The 30 T cell receptor beta chains listed next were all sequenced from one sample in a study of T cells in Graves' hyperthyroidism and ophthalmopathy. Amplified TCR beta CDR3 regions derived from RNA transcripts. The HTBI primer set drove a first-round RT-PCR of the TCR CDR3. TCRdb fed the multiplex PCR reads into MiXCR, producing one record per CDR3 protein. The sample holds under 400,000 distinct CDR3 sequences, about 15% seen once. Sequences were obtained from blood. These receptors all stem from a woman aged 60-70 years with Graves' hyperthyroidism.

The chain couples TRBV6-1 to TRBJ2-1, with TRBD2 identical over 11 bases. Germline lookup yields CDR1 MNHNS and CDR2 SASEGT. CDR3 size: 15 residues. Trimming removed 6 bases from V and 7 bases from J; junction bases left unmatched: 8. The CDR3 nucleotides read TGTGCCAGCAGGTCAACTAGCGGGAGTAAAAATGAGCAGTTCTTC. It is translated as CASRSTSGSKNEQFF.

This clonotype was counted ten times or more. J is TRBJ2-2 and V is TRBV10-3, with TRBD1 matching over 9 bases. Trimming took 6 bases from V and 7 from J; bases not matched to a gene: 6. Germline values: CDR1 ENHRY, CDR2 SYGVKD. This CDR3 is 14 amino acids long. CDR3 region: CAIRRTGENGELFF. In DNA form, the CDR3 reads TGTGCCATCAGACGGACAGGGGAGAACGGGGAGCTGTTTTTT.

This clonotype was recorded at least ten times. The genes are TRBV5-1 and TRBJ2-6, with D hard to call. The V end was cut by 7 bases, the J end by 2 bases, with 10 bases between. The length of the CDR3 is 14 residues. In germline, CDR1 is SGHRS, CDR2 YFSETQ. The CDR3 DNA reads as TGCGCCAGCTATGTGGAGACTGGGGCCAACGTCCTGACTTTC. Protein sequence: CASYVETGANVLTF.

There are many counts of this clonotype. The gene calls are TRBV4-1 and TRBJ1-5; D not certain. Germline-derived CDR1 and CDR2 are MGHRA and YSYEKL. V was cut by 0 bases and J by 0 bases, with 9 bases left in between. The CDR3 is 16 residues long. The CDR3 region is CASSQDGGYSNQPQHF. DNA of the CDR3: TGCGCCAGCAGCCAAGATGGAGGTTATAGCAATCAGCCCCAGCATTTT.

This clonotype was counted only a few times. The chain recombines TRBV29-1 with TRBJ1-2; no clear D. CDR1 and CDR2 from the germline V gene are SQVTM and ANQGSEA. V lost 4 bases and J 8 bases, leaving 11 bases between the germline ends. The CDR3 is made up of 11 amino acids. The CDR3 reads CSVVLQRGYTF. The CDR3 DNA is TGCAGCGTTGTGCTACAGCGGGGCTACACCTTC.

This clonotype was detected ten times or more. This rearrangement joins TRBV6-1 to TRBJ1-2, with D maybe TRBD1 (5 bases). V was cut by 1 base and J by 2 bases, with 11 bases left in between. Germline V gene lookup returns CDR1 MNHNS and CDR2 SASEGT. The CDR3 loop spans 15 amino acids. CDR3 sequence reads: CASSEEDSRNYGYTF. In DNA, the CDR3 is TGTGCCAGCAGTGAAGAAGACAGCCGAAACTATGGCTACACCTTC.

In this sample, this clonotype turned up a few times. One base away lies a much larger clone, so this may be a sequencing read error. This rearrangement joins TRBV7-9 to TRBJ2-7, with TRBD2 matching 7 bases. The length of the CDR3 is 15 residues. The V gene's germline CDR1 is SEHNR and CDR2 FQNEAQ (reference sequence). CDR3 nucleotides: TGTGTCAGCAGCCGTTCGACTAGCACTGCCTACGAGCAGTACTTC. Translation: CVSSRSTSTAYEQYF.

The CDR3: CASEQGASGELFF. The CDR3 DNA follows: TGTGCCTCCGAACAGGGGGCGTCCGGGGAGCTGTTTTTT. V gene TRBV30 combines with J gene TRBJ2-2; 9 bases align to TRBD1. Germline CDR1 and CDR2: GTSNPN and SVGIG (reference sequence). V was pared by 7 bases and J by 6 bases, with 6 bases of the junction left unmatched. The CDR3 sequence is 13 residues long.

This clonotype was detected ten times or more. The chain links TRBV3-1 to TRBJ1-4, with D unclear. The CDR3 has 15 amino acids. Germline values: CDR1 LGHDT, CDR2 YNNKEL (reference sequence). V lost 1 base to trimming and J lost 7 bases, with 13 bases between them. CDR3 sequence reads: CASSQVVGGGEKLFF. CDR3 DNA: TGTGCCAGCAGCCAAGTCGTCGGCGGTGGTGAAAAACTGTTTTTT.

Ten or more counts support this clonotype. The chain links TRBV20-1 to TRBJ1-1, with 7 positions matching TRBD1. The CDR3 extends over 13 amino acids. Trimming removed 3 bases from V and 6 bases from J; junction bases left unmatched: 7. Germline values: CDR1 DFQATT, CDR2 SNEGSKA (reference sequence). CDR3 protein: CSARDRLRAEAFF. For the CDR3, the DNA is TGCAGTGCTAGGGACAGGTTGAGGGCTGAAGCTTTCTTT.

The chain joins TRBV5-1 to TRBJ1-4; D may be TRBD1 (5 bases). The CDR3 has 12 residues. Germline V gene sequence: CDR1 SGHRS, CDR2 YFSETQ. With 5 bases removed from V and 8 bases from J, the gap between germline ends came to 10 bases. CDR3 protein: CASRSEGEKLFF. The CDR3 DNA follows: TGCGCCAGCAGGTCGGAGGGGGAAAAACTGTTTTTT.

This clonotype has a count of ten or more. The chain uses TRBV11-3 and TRBJ2-5; perhaps TRBD2 as D (5 bases). Trimming stripped 1 base from V and 5 bases from J, with 17 bases between. The CDR3 contains 16 residues. From germline, CDR1 is SGHNT and CDR2 YENEEA. The CDR3 DNA reads TGTGCCAGCAGCTTAGTTTCTAGCCGCGCCGGGGAGACCCAGTACTTC. This gives the protein CASSLVSSRAGETQYF.

This clonotype has ten or more counts. The rearrangement links TRBV29-1 to TRBJ1-1; D gene ambiguous. The germline V gene encodes CDR1 SQVTM and CDR2 ANQGSEA. V was cut by 1 base and J by 6 bases, with 18 bases left in between. This CDR3 has 15 residues. CDR3 loop: CSVEGLSSARAEAFF. The CDR3 DNA reads as TGCAGCGTTGAAGGCCTTTCTTCCGCGAGAGCTGAAGCTTTCTTT. Supplemented by reference TRBV29-1 and TRBJ1-1, the full variable domain reads SAVISQKPSRDICQRGTSLTIQCQVDSQVTMMFWYRQQPGQSLTLIATANQGSEATYESGFVIDKFPISRPNLTFSTLTVSNMSPEDSSIYLCSVEGLSSARAEAFFGQGTRLTVV.

There are a few counts of this clonotype. The V and J genes are TRBV28 and TRBJ1-2, with TRBD1 matching over 8 bases. Germline V gene lookup returns CDR1 MDHEN and CDR2 SYDVKM. The J segment lost 5 bases and the V segment lost 7 bases, leaving 6 bases of the junction unmatched. CDR3 length: 13 amino acids. This chain's CDR3 is CASTTGQEYGYTF. DNA for the CDR3: TGTGCCAGCACTACGGGACAGGAGTATGGCTACACCTTC.

This clonotype occurred many times. This chain links TRBV24-1 with TRBJ2-3; 7 positions match TRBD2. V lost 4 bases, J lost 2 bases, and 8 bases stayed unmatched. Per germline, CDR1 KGHDR and CDR2 SFDVKD. The CDR3 has 16 amino acids. The CDR3 reads CATSDPTSFDTDTQYF. CDR3 nucleotide sequence: TGTGCCACCAGTGACCCGACTAGCTTTGACACAGATACGCAGTATTTT.

The DNA for the CDR3 is TGCAGTGCTAGAGGTGGGGGGGACAAAGGAACTCCTAACTATGGCTACACCTTC. This sequence encodes CSARGGGDKGTPNYGYTF. This chain joins TRBV20-1 and TRBJ1-2, with D perhaps matching TRBD1 (6 bases). This CDR3 has 18 amino acids. V shed 1 base and J shed 0 bases, with 21 bases lying between them. Germline CDR1 and CDR2: DFQATT and SNEGSKA (reference sequence).

The chain employs TRBV29-1 and TRBJ2-1; D gene uncertain. Trimming took 3 bases from V and 5 from J, leaving 2 bases between them. Germline-derived CDR1 and CDR2 are SQVTM and ANQGSEA. CDR3 length: 10 residues. The CDR3 reads CSVEHNEQFF. Written as DNA, the CDR3 is TGCAGCGTTGAGCACAATGAGCAGTTCTTC.

For the CDR3, the DNA is TGTGCCAGCAGTTTAAGCGAGGAGCAGTTCTTC. Protein product: CASSLSEEQFF. The V gene is TRBV12-3 or TRBV12-4, the J gene TRBJ2-1, with unresolved D. This CDR3 is 11 amino acids long. The V gene lost 2 bases and the J gene lost 10 bases, with 6 bases spanning the gap.

This clonotype appeared a few times. The V and J genes are TRBV5-1 and TRBJ2-2, with D perhaps TRBD1 (6 bases). V was cut by 0 bases and J by 3 bases, with 9 bases left in between. Germline-derived CDR1 and CDR2 are SGHRS and YFSETQ. This CDR3 is 15 amino acids long. The DNA for the CDR3 is TGCGCCAGCAGCTTGGGACAGGCTTACACCGGGGAGCTGTTTTTT. Translation gives CASSLGQAYTGELFF.

Many counts were recorded for this clonotype. The chain employs TRBV5-1 and TRBJ2-1; D is perhaps TRBD2 (6 bases). Trimming removed 5 bases from V and 7 bases from J, with 16 bases in between. The CDR3 spans 14 residues. The germline CDR1 and CDR2 sequences are SGHRS and YFSETQ. The CDR3 region has the DNA TGCGCCAGCAGTCCACGACTAGTTAGAAATGAGCAGTTCTTC. Translated: CASSPRLVRNEQFF.

On this clonotype itself: A much larger clonotype is one base distant, so this may be a read error. The V gene is TRBV11-3, the J gene TRBJ2-7; 7 bases align to TRBD1. The CDR3 runs 13 residues. Germline V gene sequence: CDR1 SGHNT, CDR2 YENEEA. CDR3 loop: CAGSPRDRPEQYF. The CDR3 nucleotides read TGTGCCGGCAGCCCCAGGGACAGACCCGAGCAGTACTTC.

CDR3 coding DNA: TGTGCCAGTAGTATAGATGGCTCTAGCGGGAGTGTCAACGAGCAGTACTTC. As protein: CASSIDGSSGSVNEQYF. This sequence joins TRBV7-8 and TRBJ2-7; 10 nucleotides match TRBD2. This CDR3 is 17 amino acids long. The J segment lost 5 bases and the V segment lost 9 bases, leaving 19 bases of the junction unmatched. Germline V gene lookup returns CDR1 SGHVS and CDR2 FQNEAQ.

This clonotype showed up just a few times. A read error is possible here, since a much larger clone lies one base away. The chain uses TRBV20-1 and TRBJ2-7; 7 nucleotides agree with TRBD1. The germline V gene has CDR1 DFQATT and CDR2 SNEGSKA (reference sequence). The CDR3 contains 14 residues. The CDR3 loop reads CNASSLQGAYEQYF. The CDR3 coding sequence is TGCAATGCTTCTTCACTCCAGGGGGCCTACGAGCAGTACTTC.

The chain recombines TRBV19 with TRBJ2-1; D not resolved. Germline lookup yields CDR1 LNHDA and CDR2 SQIVND (reference sequence). The CDR3 loop spans 13 amino acids. Between the trimmed V and J ends, which lost 10 bases and 0 bases, there was a span of 10 bases. The CDR3 here is CATARSSYNEQFF. The CDR3 DNA follows: TGTGCCACCGCCAGGAGCTCCTACAATGAGCAGTTCTTC.

This clonotype was seen repeatedly, ten times or more. The rearrangement joins TRBV29-1 to TRBJ1-5; D gene ambiguous. CDR1 and CDR2 from the germline V gene are SQVTM and ANQGSEA. V lost 4 bases and J lost 4, with 8 bases in between. The CDR3 runs to 12 residues. CDR3 DNA sequence: TGCAGCGTTGGATCGGAGAATCAGCCCCAGCATTTT. Translation: CSVGSENQPQHF.

The chain has TRBV7-9 and TRBJ2-2; tentatively, D is TRBD1 or TRBD2 (5 bases each). The CDR3 extends over 17 amino acids. Germline CDR1 and CDR2: SEHNR and FQNEAQ (reference sequence). V shed 1 base and J shed 0 bases, with 12 bases lying between them. This CDR3 is CASSLDGGSTNTGELFF. CDR3 in DNA: TGTGCCAGCAGCTTAGATGGGGGATCCACGAACACCGGGGAGCTGTTTTTT.

V is TRBV5-6 and J is TRBJ2-7; 7 nucleotides match TRBD1. The V and J ends lost 4 bases and 3 bases, in that order; junction bases with no gene match: 4. Germline values: CDR1 SGHDT, CDR2 YYEEEE. This CDR3 contains 13 residues. The CDR3 sequence is CASSGGQNYEQYF. CDR3 DNA sequence: TGTGCCAGCAGCGGGGGACAGAACTACGAGCAGTACTTC.

This chain connects TRBV29-1 to TRBJ2-1; 8 positions match TRBD1. Looked up from germline, CDR1 is SQVTM and CDR2 is ANQGSEA. The V and J ends lost 7 bases and 7 bases, in that order; junction bases with no gene match: 15. The CDR3 sequence is 15 residues long. The CDR3 sequence is CSGDPGQGLANEQFF. The DNA for the CDR3 is TGCAGCGGAGACCCCGGACAGGGCCTTGCAAATGAGCAGTTCTTC.

The genes are TRBV9 and TRBJ2-2, with 14 bases identical to TRBD2. Germline V gene data show CDR1 as SGDLS and CDR2 as YYNGEE. This CDR3 has 19 amino acids. After removal of 7 bases from V and 5 bases from J, the junction contained 16 bases not matched to a gene. DNA for the CDR3: TGTGCCAGCGAACCGGGACTAGCGGGAGAAAGGGTGAGGACCGGGGAGCTGTTTTTT. Its protein is CASEPGLAGERVRTGELFF. The complete variable domain, with remaining parts taken from reference TRBV9 and TRBJ2-2, reads DSGVTQTPKHLITATGQRVTLRCSPRSGDLSVYWYQQSLDQGLQFLIQYYNGEERAKGNILERFSAQQFPDLHSELNLSSLELGDSALYFCASEPGLAGERVRTGELFFGEGSRLTVL.

This clonotype was seen ten or more times. The chain combines TRBV6-5 with TRBJ1-5; no definite D call. CDR1 and CDR2 (germline): MNHEY, SVGAGI. V shed 0 bases and J shed 2 bases, with 8 bases lying between them. This CDR3 region has 15 residues. The CDR3 DNA follows: TGTGCCAGCAGTTACTCGACGGCAGGCAATCAGCCCCAGCATTTT. Its translation: CASSYSTAGNQPQHF.